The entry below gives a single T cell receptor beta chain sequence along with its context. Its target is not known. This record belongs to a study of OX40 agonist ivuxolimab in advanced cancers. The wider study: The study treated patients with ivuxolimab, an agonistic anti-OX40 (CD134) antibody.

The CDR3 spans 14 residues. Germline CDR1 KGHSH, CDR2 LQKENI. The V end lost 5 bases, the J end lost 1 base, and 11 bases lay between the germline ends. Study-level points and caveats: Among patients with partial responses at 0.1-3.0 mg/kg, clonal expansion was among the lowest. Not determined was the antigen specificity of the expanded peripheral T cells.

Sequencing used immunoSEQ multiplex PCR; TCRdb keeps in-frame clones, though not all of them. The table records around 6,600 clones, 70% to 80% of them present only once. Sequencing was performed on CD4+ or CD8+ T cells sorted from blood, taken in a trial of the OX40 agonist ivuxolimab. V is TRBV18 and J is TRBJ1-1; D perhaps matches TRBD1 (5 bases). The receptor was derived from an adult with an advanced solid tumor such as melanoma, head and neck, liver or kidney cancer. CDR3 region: CASSASGANTEAFF. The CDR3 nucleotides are TGTGCCAGCTCAGCTTCCGGGGCGAACACTGAAGCTTTCTTT.